This passage covers 5 T cell receptor beta chains from one sample sequenced in a study of control samples from healthy donors and cancer patients. Only in-frame clones appear in the TCRdb table, and some are missing; sequencing was by immunoSEQ multiplex PCR. The sample records approximately 140,000 clones, more than 90% being singletons. The sequenced sample was blood. These receptors originate from a man younger than 40 in good health.

The J gene is TRBJ2-1, the V gene TRBV7-2; D not certain. This CDR3 contains 12 residues. CDR1 SGHTA and CDR2 FQGNSA come from the germline V gene. Trimming took off 4 bases at V and 14 bases at J, with 15 bases between the two ends. The CDR3 DNA follows: TGTGCCAGCAGCTCCGTAGCCGACCGCGAGTTCTTC. The encoded protein is CASSSVADREFF.

V usage is TRBV5-4 and J usage is TRBJ2-7, with TRBD2 matching 13 bases. The CDR3 covers 17 residues. Trimming cost V 4 bases and J 7 bases; bases outside gene matches: 14. CDR1 and CDR2 from the germline V gene are SGHNT and YYREEE (reference sequence). This CDR3 reads CASSPDPGLAGSGEQYF. In DNA, the CDR3 is TGTGCCAGCAGCCCGGACCCGGGACTAGCGGGATCTGGAGAGCAGTACTTC.

The chain carries TRBV5-1 and TRBJ2-5, with D maybe TRBD2 (6 bases). The CDR3 extends over 15 amino acids. CDR1 SGHRS and CDR2 YFSETQ come from the germline V gene. V shed 0 bases and J shed 2 bases, with 11 bases lying between them. As DNA, the CDR3 is TGCGCCAGCAGCTTGGCTTCTAGCGTGCAAGAGACCCAGTACTTC. Its translation: CASSLASSVQETQYF.

This clone has a count of ten or more. The chain carries TRBV6-4 and TRBJ1-2, with a tentative D call TRBD1 (5 bases). The CDR3 is 15 amino acids. Trimming took 0 bases from V and 7 from J, leaving 15 bases between them. Germline V CDR1 and CDR2: MRHNA, SNTAGT. CDR3 bases: TGTGCCAGCAGTGACTCGTCCGGGGGGGTCAGTGGCTACACCTTC. It encodes CASSDSSGGVSGYTF.

The chain links TRBV11-2 to TRBJ2-1; perhaps TRBD1 as D (5 bases). V was shortened by 0 bases and J by 1 base, with 16 bases between the two germline ends. The CDR3 is 18 amino acids. CDR1 and CDR2 from the germline V gene are SGHAT and FQNNGV. CDR3 amino acids: CASSLDLVTERSYNEQFF. Written as DNA, the CDR3 is TGTGCCAGCAGCTTAGATCTGGTGACAGAACGATCCTACAATGAGCAGTTCTTC.